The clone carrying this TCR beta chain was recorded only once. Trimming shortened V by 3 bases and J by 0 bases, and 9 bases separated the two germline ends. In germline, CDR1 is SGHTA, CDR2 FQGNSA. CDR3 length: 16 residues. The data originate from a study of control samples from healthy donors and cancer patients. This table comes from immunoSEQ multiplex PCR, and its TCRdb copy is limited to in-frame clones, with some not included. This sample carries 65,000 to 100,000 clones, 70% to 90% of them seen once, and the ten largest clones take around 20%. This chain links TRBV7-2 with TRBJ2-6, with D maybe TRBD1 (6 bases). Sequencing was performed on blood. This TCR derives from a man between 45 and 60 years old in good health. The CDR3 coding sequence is TGTGCCAGCAGCTTGGACAGTCGCTCTGGGGCCAACGTCCTGACTTTC. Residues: CASSLDSRSGANVLTF.